The sequence of this TCR beta chain was determined in a study of cytomegalovirus exposure and HLA in healthy donors. Overall study context: Earlier, 150 million to 200 million T cells were analyzed, and 90 million to 140 million unique TCR beta sequences were found among them.

A remark on this clone: Its target is unknown.

Overall study results and limits: In the analysis, some V segments, TRBV6-2 and TRBV6-3 included, were excluded as indistinguishable.

Amplification used 60 Vbeta primers and 13 Jbeta primers. Here immunoSEQ multiplex PCR was the method, and the copy in TCRdb shows in-frame clones only, minus some. This table has over 130,000 clones, 70% to 80% appearing once. The germline V gene encodes CDR1 MNHEY and CDR2 SMNVEV (reference sequence). With 6 bases removed from V and 8 bases from J, the gap between germline ends came to 13 bases. This CDR3 comprises 12 residues. Input material: PBMCs. The sequence came from a human donor in good health. This chain uses TRBV27 with TRBJ1-1; the D gene is possibly TRBD1 (5 bases). The CDR3 DNA reads as TGTGCCAGCAGATCGGGTGGGGGGGAAGCTTTCTTT. Encoded protein: CASRSGGGEAFF.